This T cell receptor beta chain was documented in a study of blood T cells in healthy people across ages. At the level of the study: About one barcoded TCR beta cDNA was captured per two T cells. Overall study findings and caveats: Strongly correlated with naive T cell percentage was TCR beta diversity.

The use of a sample-barcoded 5' primer and a J-beta primer mix characterized a second PCR of roughly 6 to 11 cycles. Every sample returned 2.5 million or more CDR3-containing paired-end reads. TCRdb analysed the 5' RACE reads with MiXCR anew, one entry per CDR3 protein. The sample lists some 1.4 million distinct CDR3 sequences, around 39% occurring once. Regarding this clonotype: Its specificity is not known.

Each donor gave around 9.6 milliliters of peripheral blood. In germline, CDR1 is ENHRY, CDR2 SYGVKD. The CDR3 loop spans 17 amino acids. The V end lost 2 bases, the J end lost 7 bases, and 24 bases lay between the germline ends. This receptor was identified in a woman aged 18-35 years in good health. The J gene is TRBJ2-7, the V gene TRBV10-3, with D perhaps TRBD1 (6 bases). Specimen: blood. In nucleotides, the CDR3 is TGTGCCATCAGTGAGACCCGGGACAAGACCTCCTACAATGAGCAGTACTTC. Encoded protein: CAISETRDKTSYNEQYF.